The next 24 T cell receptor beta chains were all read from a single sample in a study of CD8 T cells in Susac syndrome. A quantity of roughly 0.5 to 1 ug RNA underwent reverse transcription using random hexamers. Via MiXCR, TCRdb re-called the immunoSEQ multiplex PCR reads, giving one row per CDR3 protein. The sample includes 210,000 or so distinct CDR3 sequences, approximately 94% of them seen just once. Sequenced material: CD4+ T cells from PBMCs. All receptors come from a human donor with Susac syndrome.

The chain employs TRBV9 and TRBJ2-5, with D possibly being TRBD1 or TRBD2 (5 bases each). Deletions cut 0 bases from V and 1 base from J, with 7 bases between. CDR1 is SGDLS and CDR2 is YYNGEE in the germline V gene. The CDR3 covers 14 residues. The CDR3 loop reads CASSVGGAQETQYF. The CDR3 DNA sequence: TGTGCCAGCAGCGTAGGAGGGGCCCAAGAGACCCAGTACTTC.

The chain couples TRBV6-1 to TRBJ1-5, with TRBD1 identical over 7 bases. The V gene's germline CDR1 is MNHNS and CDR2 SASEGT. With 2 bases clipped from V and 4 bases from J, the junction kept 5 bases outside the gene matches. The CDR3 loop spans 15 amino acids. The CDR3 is CASSESGQQNQPQHF. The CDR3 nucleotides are TGTGCCAGCAGTGAATCGGGACAGCAGAATCAGCCCCAGCATTTT.

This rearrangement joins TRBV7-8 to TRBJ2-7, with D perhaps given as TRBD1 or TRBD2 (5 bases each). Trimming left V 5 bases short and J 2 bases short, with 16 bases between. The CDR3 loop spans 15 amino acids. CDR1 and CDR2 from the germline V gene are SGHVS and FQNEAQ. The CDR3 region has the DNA TGTGCCAGCAGCCCCAGAGGGGTAGGGGCCTACGAGCAGTACTTC. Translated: CASSPRGVGAYEQYF.

The CDR3 loop reads CSAAASGLSRDTQYF. The CDR3 DNA is TGCAGCGCGGCGGCTAGCGGGCTTTCGCGGGATACGCAGTATTTT. This sequence joins TRBV29-1 and TRBJ2-3; the match to TRBD2 covers 8 bases. This CDR3 region has 15 residues. The J segment lost 6 bases and the V segment lost 7 bases, leaving 15 bases of the junction unmatched. Germline values: CDR1 SQVTM, CDR2 ANQGSEA.

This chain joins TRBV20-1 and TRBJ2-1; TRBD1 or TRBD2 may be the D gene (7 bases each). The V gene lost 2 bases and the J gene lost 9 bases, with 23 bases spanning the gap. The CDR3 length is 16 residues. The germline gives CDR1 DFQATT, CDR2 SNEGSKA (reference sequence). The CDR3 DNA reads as TGCAGTGCTAGATCAACCAGGGGGGGTCATAGGGCTGAGCAGTTCTTC. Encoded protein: CSARSTRGGHRAEQFF.

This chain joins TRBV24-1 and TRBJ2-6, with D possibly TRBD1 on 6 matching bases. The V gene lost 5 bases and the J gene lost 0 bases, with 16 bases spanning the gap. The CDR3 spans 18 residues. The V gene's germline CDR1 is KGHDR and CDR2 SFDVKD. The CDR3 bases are TGTGCCACCAGTGCTTCGAGACAGGAGAGCTCTGGGGCCAACGTCCTGACTTTC. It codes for CATSASRQESSGANVLTF.

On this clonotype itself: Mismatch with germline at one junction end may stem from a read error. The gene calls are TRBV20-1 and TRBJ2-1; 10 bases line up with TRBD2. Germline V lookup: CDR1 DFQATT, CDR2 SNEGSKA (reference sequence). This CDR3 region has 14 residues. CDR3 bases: TGCAGTACTAGCCCAGCGGGGGGGCTCAGTGAGCAGTTCTTC. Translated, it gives CSTSPAGGLSEQFF.

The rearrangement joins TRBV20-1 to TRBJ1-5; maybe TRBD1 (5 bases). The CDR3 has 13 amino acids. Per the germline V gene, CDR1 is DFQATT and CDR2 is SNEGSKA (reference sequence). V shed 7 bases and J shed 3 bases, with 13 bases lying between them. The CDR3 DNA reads TGCAGTGGAGCAGGGAGTGTCAATCAGCCCCAGCATTTT. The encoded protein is CSGAGSVNQPQHF.

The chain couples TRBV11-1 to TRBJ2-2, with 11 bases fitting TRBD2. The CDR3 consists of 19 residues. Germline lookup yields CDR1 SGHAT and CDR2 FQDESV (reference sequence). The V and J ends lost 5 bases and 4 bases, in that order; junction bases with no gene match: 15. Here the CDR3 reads CASSPRVLAGGRGTGELFF. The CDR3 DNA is TGTGCCAGCAGCCCCCGTGTCTTAGCGGGGGGGCGAGGCACCGGGGAGCTGTTTTTT.

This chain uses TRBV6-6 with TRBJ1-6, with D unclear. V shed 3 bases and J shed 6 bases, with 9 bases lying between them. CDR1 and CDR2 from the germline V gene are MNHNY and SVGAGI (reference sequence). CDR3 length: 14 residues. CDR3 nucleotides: TGTGCCAGCAGTTATGTCGTACCTAATTCACCCCTCCACTTT. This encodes CASSYVVPNSPLHF.

The CDR3 is CASSEPGKGYTF. In DNA, the CDR3 is TGTGCCAGCAGCGAGCCAGGGAAAGGCTACACCTTC. V is TRBV12-3 or TRBV12-4 and J is TRBJ1-2, with D perhaps TRBD1 (5 bases). The CDR3 runs 12 residues. The V end lost 6 bases, the J end lost 8 bases, and 13 bases lay between the germline ends.

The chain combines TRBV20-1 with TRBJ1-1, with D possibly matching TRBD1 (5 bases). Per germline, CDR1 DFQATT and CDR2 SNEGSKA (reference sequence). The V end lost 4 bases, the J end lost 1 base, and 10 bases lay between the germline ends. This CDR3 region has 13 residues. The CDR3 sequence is CSATQTGNTEAFF. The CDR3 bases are TGCAGTGCTACCCAAACAGGGAACACTGAAGCTTTCTTT.

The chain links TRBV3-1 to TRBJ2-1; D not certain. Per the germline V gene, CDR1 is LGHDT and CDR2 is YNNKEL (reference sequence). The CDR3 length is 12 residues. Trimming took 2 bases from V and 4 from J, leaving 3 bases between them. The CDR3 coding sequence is TGTGCCAGCAGCCAACTGTACAATGAGCAGTTCTTC. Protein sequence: CASSQLYNEQFF.

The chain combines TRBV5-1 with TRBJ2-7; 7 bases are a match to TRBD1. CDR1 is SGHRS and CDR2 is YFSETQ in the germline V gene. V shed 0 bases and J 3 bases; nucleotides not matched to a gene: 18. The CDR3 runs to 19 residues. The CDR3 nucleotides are TGCGCCAGCAGCTTGGGCACTGAAAGGACAGGCGCTCCCTTCTACGAGCAGTACTTC. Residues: CASSLGTERTGAPFYEQYF.

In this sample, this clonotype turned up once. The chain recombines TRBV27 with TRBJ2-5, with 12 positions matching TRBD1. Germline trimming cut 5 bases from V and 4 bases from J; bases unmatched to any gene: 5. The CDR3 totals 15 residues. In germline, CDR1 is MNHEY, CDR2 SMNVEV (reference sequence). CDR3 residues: CASSQGQGARETQYF. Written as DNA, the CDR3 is TGTGCCAGCAGTCAGGGACAGGGGGCACGAGAGACCCAGTACTTC.

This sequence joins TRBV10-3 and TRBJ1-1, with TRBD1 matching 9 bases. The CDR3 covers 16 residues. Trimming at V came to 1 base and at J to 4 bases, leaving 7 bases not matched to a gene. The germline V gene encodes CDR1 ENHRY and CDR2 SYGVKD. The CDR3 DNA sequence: TGTGCCATCAGTGAGTACGACAGGGGGGAAGGCACTGAAGCTTTCTTT. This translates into CAISEYDRGEGTEAFF.

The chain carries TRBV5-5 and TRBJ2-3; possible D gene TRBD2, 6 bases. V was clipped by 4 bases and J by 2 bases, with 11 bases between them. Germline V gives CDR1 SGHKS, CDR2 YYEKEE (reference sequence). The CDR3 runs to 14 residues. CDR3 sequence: CASSLGLFTDTQYF. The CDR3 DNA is TGTGCCAGCAGCCTCGGACTATTCACAGATACGCAGTATTTT.

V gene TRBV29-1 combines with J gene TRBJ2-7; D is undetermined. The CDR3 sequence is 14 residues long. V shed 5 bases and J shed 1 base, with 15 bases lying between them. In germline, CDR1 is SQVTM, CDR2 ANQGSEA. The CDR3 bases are TGCAGCGTTACGACGGTCACCTCGTCCTACGAGCAGTACTTC. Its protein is CSVTTVTSSYEQYF.

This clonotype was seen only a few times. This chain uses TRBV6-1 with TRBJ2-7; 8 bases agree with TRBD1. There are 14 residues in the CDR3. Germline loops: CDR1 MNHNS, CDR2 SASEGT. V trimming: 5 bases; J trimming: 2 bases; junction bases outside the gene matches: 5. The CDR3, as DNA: TGTGCCAGCAGTTTGGGGACAGGAACCTACGAGCAGTACTTC. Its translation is CASSLGTGTYEQYF.

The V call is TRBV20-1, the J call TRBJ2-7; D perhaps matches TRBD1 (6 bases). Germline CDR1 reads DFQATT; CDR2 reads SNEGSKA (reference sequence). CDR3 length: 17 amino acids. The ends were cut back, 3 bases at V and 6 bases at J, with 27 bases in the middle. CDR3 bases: TGCAGTGCTAGGACCGCACTCTCAGGGGTCTTCGGCGGCGAGCAGTACTTC. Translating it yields CSARTALSGVFGGEQYF.

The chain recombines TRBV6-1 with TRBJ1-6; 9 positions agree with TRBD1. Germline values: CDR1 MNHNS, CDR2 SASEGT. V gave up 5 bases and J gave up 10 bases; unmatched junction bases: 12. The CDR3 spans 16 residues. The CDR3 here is CASSLRDRAGGSPLHF. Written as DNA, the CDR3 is TGTGCCAGCAGTCTCCGGGACAGGGCCGGGGGATCACCCCTCCACTTT.

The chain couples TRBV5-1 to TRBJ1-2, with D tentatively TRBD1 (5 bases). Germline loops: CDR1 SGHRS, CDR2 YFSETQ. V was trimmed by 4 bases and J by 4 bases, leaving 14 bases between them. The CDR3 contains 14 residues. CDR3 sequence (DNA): TGCGCCAGCAGCCCCGCGGAGGGGACCTATGGCTACACCTTC. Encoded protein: CASSPAEGTYGYTF.

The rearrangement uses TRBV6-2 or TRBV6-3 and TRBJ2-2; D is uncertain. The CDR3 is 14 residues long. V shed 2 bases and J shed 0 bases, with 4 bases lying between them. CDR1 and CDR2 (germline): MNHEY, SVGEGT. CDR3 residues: CASSYDANTGELFF. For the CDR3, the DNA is TGTGCCAGCAGTTACGACGCGAACACCGGGGAGCTGTTTTTT.

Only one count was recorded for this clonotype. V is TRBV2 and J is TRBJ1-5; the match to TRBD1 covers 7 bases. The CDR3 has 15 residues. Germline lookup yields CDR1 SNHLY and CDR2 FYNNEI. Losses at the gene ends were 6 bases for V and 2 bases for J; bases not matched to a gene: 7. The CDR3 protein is CASSRQGRGNQPQHF. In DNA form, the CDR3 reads TGTGCCAGCAGCCGACAGGGTCGAGGCAATCAGCCCCAGCATTTT. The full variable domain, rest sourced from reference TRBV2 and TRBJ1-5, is EPEVTQTPSHQVTQMGQEVILRCVPISNHLYFYWYRQILGQKVEFLVSFYNNEISEKSEIFDDQFSVERPDGSNFTLKIRSTKLEDSAMYFCASSRQGRGNQPQHFGDGTRLSIL.